The 12 T cell receptor beta chains in this list originate from one sample, sequenced in a study of CD8 T cells in ankylosing spondylitis. Study-wide results and limits: What seemed typical of ankylosing spondylitis blood was a TCR beta motif built from about 8 highly homologous variants.

Each CDR3 protein gets one entry after TCRdb re-called the 5' RACE reads with MiXCR. Here the sample spans more than 600,000 distinct CDR3 sequences, 15% to 20% being singletons. These receptors have no identified antigens. Specimen: blood, either unsorted or a sorted T cell fraction (not recorded which). Receptor source: a male donor with ankylosing spondylitis.

This clonotype was picked up a small number of times. The chain uses TRBV10-3 and TRBJ2-5; TRBD2 aligns across 14 bases. This CDR3 spans 18 amino acids. The germline V gene has CDR1 ENHRY and CDR2 SYGVKD. Trimming cost V 6 bases and J 2 bases; bases outside gene matches: 11. The CDR3 protein is CAISAGTSGRGGQETQYF. For the CDR3, the DNA is TGTGCCATCAGCGCCGGGACTAGCGGGAGAGGAGGACAAGAGACCCAGTACTTC.

This clonotype was picked up many times. CDR3 amino acids: CASSPGTSGSRDTQYF. The CDR3 DNA reads TGTGCCAGCAGTCCCGGGACTAGCGGGAGTCGGGATACGCAGTATTTT. The genes are TRBV12-3 or TRBV12-4 and TRBJ2-3, with 14 bases lining up with TRBD2. The V segment lost 5 bases and the J segment 6 bases; nucleotides outside the gene matches: 7. This CDR3 region has 16 residues.

This clonotype was seen a handful of times. The rearrangement links TRBV12-3 or TRBV12-4 to TRBJ2-6; D is unresolved. V was shortened by 2 bases and J by 2 bases, with 7 bases between the two germline ends. The CDR3 extends over 15 amino acids. The CDR3 DNA is TGTGCCAGCAGTTTATTCCTCACTGGGGCCAACGTCCTGACTTTC. It yields the protein CASSLFLTGANVLTF.

The chain has TRBV30 and TRBJ1-1; tentative D call: TRBD1 (5 bases). Trimming cost V 3 bases and J 1 base, with 9 bases left between them. The CDR3 spans 13 residues. Germline V gives CDR1 GTSNPN, CDR2 SVGIG (reference sequence). CDR3 in amino acids: CAWRAGTNTEAFF. The CDR3 nucleotides are TGTGCCTGGAGAGCGGGGACGAACACTGAAGCTTTCTTT.

The sample holds a few counts of this clonotype. The CDR3 spells CASSLAVGGPPGFF. The CDR3 DNA follows: TGTGCCAGCAGCTTAGCGGTGGGTGGACCCCCAGGGTTCTTC. The J gene is TRBJ2-1, the V gene TRBV7-6; D not resolved. The germline CDR1 and CDR2 sequences are SGHVS and FNYEAQ. CDR3 size: 14 residues. Trimming stripped 0 bases from V and 15 bases from J, with 18 bases between.

The chain employs TRBV12-3 or TRBV12-4 and TRBJ1-1; D unclear. CDR3 length: 15 amino acids. The V gene lost 1 base and the J gene lost 3 bases, with 12 bases spanning the gap. CDR3: CASSLETDRDTEAFF. The CDR3 DNA reads TGTGCCAGCAGTTTAGAGACCGACCGGGACACTGAAGCTTTCTTT.

There are many counts of this clonotype. The rearrangement uses TRBV18 and TRBJ2-7, with TRBD1 matching 11 bases. CDR3 length equals 14 residues. V shed 5 bases, J shed 6 bases, and the junction held 6 bases outside the gene matches. CDR1 and CDR2 (germline): KGHSH, LQKENI. The CDR3 sequence: CASSADRGQSEQYF. In nucleotides, the CDR3 is TGTGCCAGCTCAGCGGACAGGGGGCAGAGCGAGCAGTACTTC.

This clonotype was counted only a few times. The V call is TRBV14, the J call TRBJ1-2; 10 bases map to TRBD1. The CDR3 runs 14 residues. Germline CDR1 is SGHDN and CDR2 is FVKESK. Trimming cost V 4 bases and J 9 bases; bases outside gene matches: 8. The CDR3: CASSPGQGVQRYTF. The CDR3 DNA is TGTGCCAGCAGCCCAGGACAGGGGGTTCAGCGCTACACCTTC. Full variable domain (outside the CDR3, taken from reference TRBV14 and TRBJ1-2): EAGVTQFPSHSVIEKGQTVTLRCDPISGHDNLYWYRRVMGKEIKFLLHFVKESKQDESGMPNNRFLAERTGGTYSTLKVQPAELEDSGVYFCASSPGQGVQRYTFGSGTRLTVV.

This clonotype showed up just a few times. The CDR3 nucleotides are TGTGCCACCAGCAGACCCGGACAGGGCTCCTACGAGCAGTACTTC. It specifies CATSRPGQGSYEQYF. This chain links TRBV15 with TRBJ2-7, with 8 bases identical to TRBD1. The length of the CDR3 is 15 residues. Unmatched junction bases numbered 3, after V lost 2 bases and J lost 0 bases. The germline V gene has CDR1 LNHNV and CDR2 YYDKDF (reference sequence).

The table lists this clonotype with a few counts. The chain combines TRBV4-2 with TRBJ1-5; weak D call: TRBD1 (5 bases). V was shortened by 0 bases and J by 4 bases, with 13 bases between the two germline ends. Germline assignment: CDR1 LGHNA and CDR2 YNFKEQ. This CDR3 spans 16 amino acids. CDR3 in DNA: TGTGCCAGCAGCCAAGAGCTCAGGGTAGGAAATCAGCCCCAGCATTTT. Amino acids: CASSQELRVGNQPQHF.

This chain joins TRBV12-3 or TRBV12-4 and TRBJ2-2; 8 positions agree with TRBD2. The CDR3 length is 15 residues. V gave up 5 bases and J gave up 3 bases; unmatched junction bases: 5. CDR3 in amino acids: CASSRSGEYTGELFF. The DNA of the CDR3 is TGTGCCAGCAGTCGTAGCGGGGAGTACACCGGGGAGCTGTTTTTT.

This chain links TRBV4-2 with TRBJ2-7, with 10 bases that match TRBD2. The V gene end was trimmed by 0 bases and the J gene end by 2 bases; junction bases not matched to a gene: 7. The CDR3 spans 17 residues. Germline V gene data show CDR1 as LGHNA and CDR2 as YNFKEQ. CDR3 region: CASSQEGPAGGAYEQYF. CDR3 bases: TGTGCCAGCAGCCAAGAGGGGCCAGCGGGAGGGGCCTACGAGCAGTACTTC.